What follows are 28 T cell receptor beta chains derived from one specimen sequenced in a study of OX40 agonist ivuxolimab in advanced cancers. Profiled with immunoSEQ multiplex PCR; TCRdb holds only in-frame clones, not every one. The sample lists tens of thousands of clones, around nine tenths occurring once. The sample was CD4+ or CD8+ T cells sorted from blood, taken in a trial of the OX40 agonist ivuxolimab. These receptors were collected from an adult with an advanced solid tumor such as melanoma, head and neck, liver or kidney cancer.

This clone was seen only once. This chain connects TRBV7-9 to TRBJ2-3; D gene ambiguous. Trimming removed 3 bases from V and 2 bases from J, with 24 bases in between. The V gene's germline CDR1 is SEHNR and CDR2 FQNEAQ (reference sequence). This CDR3 is 19 amino acids long. The CDR3 loop is CASSFEPRRSDPLTDTQYF. The CDR3 bases are TGTGCCAGCAGCTTTGAGCCCCGGCGGTCGGACCCCCTCACAGATACGCAGTATTTT. Full variable domain (rest looked up from reference TRBV7-9 and TRBJ2-3): DTGVSQNPRHKITKRGQNVTFRCDPISEHNRLYWYRQTLGQGPEFLTYFQNEAQLEKSRLLSDRFSAERPKGSFSTLEIQRTEQGDSAMYLCASSFEPRRSDPLTDTQYFGPGTRLTVL.

The sample holds a few counts of this clone. V and J are TRBV30 and TRBJ2-7; TRBD1 matches 9 bases. The CDR3 is 14 amino acids. With V trimmed by 4 bases and J by 6 bases, 10 bases remained unmatched. Germline CDR1 is GTSNPN and CDR2 is SVGIG (reference sequence). This chain's CDR3 is CAWNLGTGWSEQYF. CDR3 nucleotide sequence: TGTGCCTGGAACCTCGGGACAGGGTGGAGCGAGCAGTACTTC.

The V gene is TRBV6-5, the J gene TRBJ1-1; D might be TRBD1 (6 bases). V lost 0 bases and J 0 bases, leaving 11 bases between the germline ends. Germline V gene sequence: CDR1 MNHEY, CDR2 SVGAGI. The CDR3 totals 16 residues. The CDR3 DNA reads TGTGCCAGCAGTTACTCCCCACAGGGTTTGAACACTGAAGCTTTCTTT. Its translation: CASSYSPQGLNTEAFF.

The J gene is TRBJ1-2, the V gene TRBV10-2, with D unresolved. The length of the CDR3 is 15 residues. The V and J ends lost 6 bases and 6 bases respectively, with 20 bases between them. CDR1 is WSHSY, CDR2 SAAADI, per germline. This CDR3 reads CASRPEVFLSDGYTF. The CDR3 nucleotides are TGCGCCAGCAGACCCGAGGTGTTTCTTTCTGATGGCTACACCTTC.

This chain connects TRBV18 to TRBJ2-1, with D perhaps matching TRBD2 (5 bases). Germline V gives CDR1 KGHSH, CDR2 LQKENI. The CDR3 is 14 amino acids. Trimming took off 3 bases at V and 7 bases at J, with 13 bases between the two ends. The CDR3 loop is CASSPLGAWNEQFF. DNA of the CDR3: TGTGCCAGCTCACCCCTGGGAGCATGGAATGAGCAGTTCTTC.

This clone is classed as medium-sized. This chain connects TRBV2 to TRBJ2-7; the D is unclear. Germline CDR1 and CDR2: SNHLY and FYNNEI. V gave up 6 bases and J gave up 8 bases, with 17 bases separating them. The CDR3 is 13 amino acids. CDR3 nucleotide sequence: TGTGCCAGCAGCGCCGATTTGGGGAATAAGCAGTACTTC. Protein: CASSADLGNKQYF.

In DNA form, the CDR3 reads TGTGCCAGCAGTGCCCGACTCATAGATACGCAGTATTTT. Its translation is CASSARLIDTQYF. The chain has TRBV25-1 and TRBJ2-3; no firm D call. The germline V gene encodes CDR1 MGHDK and CDR2 SYGVNS. The CDR3 extends over 13 amino acids. V was cut by 4 bases and J by 5 bases, with 10 bases left in between.

The chain's CDR3 is CASSSGLYTGELFF. In DNA form, the CDR3 reads TGTGCCAGCAGCTCAGGGTTGTACACCGGGGAGCTGTTTTTT. The chain couples TRBV7-9 to TRBJ2-2; the D gene is possibly TRBD1 (5 bases). The CDR3 contains 14 residues. V was shortened by 4 bases and J by 3 bases, with 9 bases between the two germline ends. Looked up from germline, CDR1 is SEHNR and CDR2 is FQNEAQ (reference sequence).

The V and J genes are TRBV6-1 and TRBJ2-7; 8 nucleotides agree with TRBD1. This CDR3 region has 15 residues. The V gene's germline CDR1 is MNHNS and CDR2 SASEGT. The V segment lost 5 bases and the J segment 2 bases; nucleotides outside the gene matches: 8. The CDR3 DNA reads TGTGCCAGCAGTCCACGACAGGGGCTAACCTACGAGCAGTACTTC. The encoded protein is CASSPRQGLTYEQYF.

This clone was picked up one time. The chain combines TRBV7-9 with TRBJ2-7; D assignment may be TRBD1 or TRBD2 (5 bases each). Germline lookup yields CDR1 SEHNR and CDR2 FQNEAQ (reference sequence). The CDR3 consists of 15 residues. V lost 1 base and J lost 3, with 13 bases in between. CDR3 residues: CASSLVARGNYEQYF. As DNA, the CDR3 is TGTGCCAGCAGCTTAGTTGCTCGGGGCAACTACGAGCAGTACTTC.

This CDR3 is CASSSSSGRAGNEQFF. In DNA, the CDR3 is TGTGCCAGCAGCAGCTCCAGCGGGAGGGCCGGGAATGAGCAGTTCTTC. This sequence joins TRBV13 and TRBJ2-1; 10 bases map to TRBD2. V shed 5 bases and J 7 bases; nucleotides not matched to a gene: 11. Per germline, CDR1 PRHDT and CDR2 FYEKMQ (reference sequence). The CDR3 spans 16 residues.

This clone appeared a single time. The rearrangement links TRBV4-1 to TRBJ2-7; 7 positions agree with TRBD1. Germline-derived CDR1 and CDR2 are MGHRA and YSYEKL. The CDR3 has 16 residues. J was trimmed by 3 bases and V by 2 bases; bases with no gene match: 10. CDR3 protein: CASSQFIVGQVYEQYF. The CDR3, as DNA: TGCGCCAGCAGCCAATTTATTGTAGGACAGGTCTACGAGCAGTACTTC.

The gene calls are TRBV11-2 and TRBJ1-2; D possibly corresponds to TRBD1 (5 bases). This CDR3 contains 15 residues. V lost 1 base, J lost 1 base, and 10 bases lay in between. CDR1 is SGHAT and CDR2 is FQNNGV in the germline V gene. The CDR3 DNA is TGTGCCAGCAGCTTAGGGTTGGGGGGTAACTATGGCTACACCTTC. This codes for CASSLGLGGNYGYTF.

As DNA, the CDR3 is TGTGCCAGCAGCACCCACAGGGATTCGGACACTGAAGCTTTCTTT. This sequence encodes CASSTHRDSDTEAFF. The chain has TRBV5-4 and TRBJ1-1, with D maybe TRBD1 (6 bases). Germline values: CDR1 SGHNT, CDR2 YYREEE (reference sequence). V lost 4 bases, J lost 3 bases, and 16 bases lay in between. This CDR3 is built from 15 residues.

The V call is TRBV6-6, the J call TRBJ2-7; possible D gene TRBD1, 5 bases. In germline, CDR1 is MNHNY, CDR2 SVGAGI (reference sequence). V was cut by 0 bases and J by 0 bases, with 6 bases left in between. This CDR3 has 14 residues. This CDR3 is CASSYSQGSYEQYF. DNA of the CDR3: TGTGCCAGCAGTTACTCGCAGGGCTCCTACGAGCAGTACTTC.

The rearrangement joins TRBV5-1 to TRBJ1-2; D gene ambiguous. CDR3 size: 16 residues. Germline values: CDR1 SGHRS, CDR2 YFSETQ. V was clipped by 2 bases and J by 0 bases, with 14 bases between them. This CDR3 is CASSFVPGFSNYGYTF. The DNA of the CDR3 is TGCGCCAGCAGCTTTGTCCCGGGATTCTCTAACTATGGCTACACCTTC.

This clone was recorded once. This chain links TRBV9 with TRBJ1-2; 9 bases line up with TRBD1. The CDR3 loop spans 17 amino acids. Germline loops: CDR1 SGDLS, CDR2 YYNGEE. The trim removed 3 bases at V and 2 bases at J, leaving 11 bases unmatched. The CDR3 here is CASSDLAGTGINYGYTF. The CDR3 bases are TGTGCCAGCAGCGACCTTGCAGGGACAGGGATCAACTATGGCTACACCTTC.

This chain joins TRBV16 and TRBJ1-5; a weak D match, TRBD1 (6 bases). Germline loops: CDR1 KGHSY, CDR2 FQNENV. The CDR3 length is 16 residues. V was clipped by 1 base and J by 0 bases, with 10 bases between them. In DNA form, the CDR3 reads TGTGCCAGCAGCCAATTCTGGGACAATAGCAATCAGCCCCAGCATTTT. It yields the protein CASSQFWDNSNQPQHF.

V usage is TRBV10-1 and J usage is TRBJ1-6; D unclear. Germline V gives CDR1 WNHNN, CDR2 SYGVQD (reference sequence). The CDR3 has 18 residues. The V and J ends lost 0 bases and 1 base respectively, with 13 bases between them. The CDR3 is CASSESNHLGSYNSPLHF. DNA of the CDR3: TGCGCCAGCAGTGAGTCTAACCACTTAGGGTCCTATAATTCACCCCTCCACTTT.

This clone was recorded only once. The V gene is TRBV2, the J gene TRBJ2-7; D is ambiguous. From germline, CDR1 is SNHLY and CDR2 FYNNEI. With 2 bases removed from V and 3 bases from J, the gap between germline ends came to 8 bases. This CDR3 has 13 amino acids. Here the CDR3 reads CASSERRSYEQYF. CDR3 DNA sequence: TGTGCCAGCAGTGAAAGGCGGAGCTACGAGCAGTACTTC.

The V and J genes are TRBV13 and TRBJ2-7, with D maybe TRBD1 (6 bases). The V and J ends lost 5 bases and 4 bases respectively, with 15 bases between them. Germline V gene lookup returns CDR1 PRHDT and CDR2 FYEKMQ (reference sequence). CDR3 length equals 14 residues. CDR3 loop: CASSAGVGKYEQYF. CDR3 DNA sequence: TGTGCCAGCAGCGCAGGGGTGGGAAAATACGAGCAGTACTTC.

V gene TRBV10-3 combines with J gene TRBJ1-1, with 7 bases aligning to TRBD1. Germline-derived CDR1 and CDR2 are ENHRY and SYGVKD. This CDR3 is 20 amino acids long. J gave up 2 bases and V 4 bases, and 22 bases lay outside the gene matches. CDR3 coding DNA: TGTGCCATCAGTGGGCCTTCGGAGGACAGGTTTAGTGGGCTAAACACTGAAGCTTTCTTT. Its protein product is CAISGPSEDRFSGLNTEAFF.

The CDR3 DNA reads TGTGCCAGCTCTACAGACTTTGGGGTAACTACGCAGTATTTT. This gives the protein CASSTDFGVTTQYF. The J gene is TRBJ2-3, the V gene TRBV7-9; D remains ambiguous. V was pared by 8 bases and J by 8 bases, with 20 bases between. This CDR3 spans 14 amino acids. Germline values: CDR1 SEHNR, CDR2 FQNEAQ (reference sequence).

This chain links TRBV9 with TRBJ2-7; 8 bases fit TRBD2. V lost 0 bases, J lost 4 bases, and 6 bases stayed unmatched. The CDR3 consists of 15 residues. Germline values: CDR1 SGDLS, CDR2 YYNGEE. The CDR3 loop reads CASSVAAGEIYEQYF. In DNA, the CDR3 is TGTGCCAGCAGCGTAGCAGCGGGGGAGATTTACGAGCAGTACTTC.

The chain couples TRBV7-9 to TRBJ2-7; possible D gene TRBD2, 6 bases. Trimming shortened V by 1 base and J by 7 bases, and 14 bases separated the two germline ends. The CDR3 length is 14 residues. The germline gives CDR1 SEHNR, CDR2 FQNEAQ (reference sequence). DNA for the CDR3: TGTGCCAGCAGCTTAGGTTCCGACGCGGGGGAGCAGTACTTC. Its translation: CASSLGSDAGEQYF.

This chain links TRBV25-1 with TRBJ2-7, with D possibly matching TRBD2 (5 bases). The germline CDR1 and CDR2 sequences are MGHDK and SYGVNS. This CDR3 has 13 amino acids. The germline V and J ends were trimmed by 1 base and 3 bases, with 7 bases remaining between them. CDR3 loop: CASSESRGYEQYF. The CDR3, as DNA: TGTGCCAGCAGTGAATCACGGGGCTACGAGCAGTACTTC.

This rearrangement joins TRBV7-9 to TRBJ2-7; no clear D gene. The V end was cut by 5 bases, the J end by 0 bases, with 17 bases between. This CDR3 region has 16 residues. Germline CDR1 is SEHNR and CDR2 is FQNEAQ (reference sequence). CDR3 coding DNA: TGTGCCAGCAGCAGAAGTGGACCGCTGAGCTCCTACGAGCAGTACTTC. Protein: CASSRSGPLSSYEQYF.

Note on this clone: Distinct nucleotide sequences in the sample also encode this CDR3. The chain combines TRBV2 with TRBJ2-2; 11 bases align to TRBD2. The ends lost 3 bases at V and 6 bases at J; junction bases unmatched: 12. The germline CDR1 and CDR2 sequences are SNHLY and FYNNEI. The CDR3 contains 18 residues. CDR3 protein: CASSEGSVAGGRAGELFF. The CDR3 DNA reads TGTGCCAGCAGTGAGGGGAGTGTAGCGGGAGGGCGCGCCGGGGAGCTGTTTTTT.